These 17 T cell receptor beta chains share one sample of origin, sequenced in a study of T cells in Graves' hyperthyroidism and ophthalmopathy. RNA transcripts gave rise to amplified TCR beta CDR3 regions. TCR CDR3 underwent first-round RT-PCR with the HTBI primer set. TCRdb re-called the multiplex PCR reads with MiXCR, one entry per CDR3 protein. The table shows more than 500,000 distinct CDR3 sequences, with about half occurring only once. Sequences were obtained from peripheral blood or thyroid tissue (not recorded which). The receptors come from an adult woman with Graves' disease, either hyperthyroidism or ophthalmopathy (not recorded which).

CDR3 in DNA: TGTGCCAGCAGTTTCGTTCGGCTAGCGGGAGAGCAGTACTTC. Protein product: CASSFVRLAGEQYF. J is TRBJ2-7 and V is TRBV12-3 or TRBV12-4, with 9 bases aligning to TRBD2. This CDR3 contains 14 residues. V shed 3 bases and J 7 bases; nucleotides not matched to a gene: 7.

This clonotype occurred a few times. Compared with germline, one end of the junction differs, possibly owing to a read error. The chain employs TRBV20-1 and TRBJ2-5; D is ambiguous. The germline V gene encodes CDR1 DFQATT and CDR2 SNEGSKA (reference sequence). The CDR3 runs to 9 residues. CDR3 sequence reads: CSARVVSDF. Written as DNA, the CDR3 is TGCAGTGCTAGGGTGGTTTCAGACTTC.

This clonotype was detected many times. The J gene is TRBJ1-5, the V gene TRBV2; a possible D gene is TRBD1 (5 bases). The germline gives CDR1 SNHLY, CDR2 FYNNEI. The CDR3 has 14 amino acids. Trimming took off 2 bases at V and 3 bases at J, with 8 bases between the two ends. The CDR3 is CASSEQGPNQPQHF. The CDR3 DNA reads TGTGCCAGCAGTGAACAGGGCCCCAATCAGCCCCAGCATTTT.

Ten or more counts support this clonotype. This CDR3 is CSARGQLINYGYTF. The CDR3, as DNA: TGCAGTGCTAGAGGCCAGCTGATTAACTATGGCTACACCTTC. This chain links TRBV20-1 with TRBJ1-2; the D is unclear. The germline V gene has CDR1 DFQATT and CDR2 SNEGSKA (reference sequence). V was clipped by 1 base and J by 1 base, with 10 bases between them. The CDR3 totals 14 residues.

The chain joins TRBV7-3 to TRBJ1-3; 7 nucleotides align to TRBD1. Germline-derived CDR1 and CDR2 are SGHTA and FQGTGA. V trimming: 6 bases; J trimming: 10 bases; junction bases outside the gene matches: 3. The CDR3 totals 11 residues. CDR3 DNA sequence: TGTGCCAGCAGTTTGGACAGGACCATATATTTT. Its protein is CASSLDRTIYF. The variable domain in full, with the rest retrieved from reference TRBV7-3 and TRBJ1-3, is GAGVSQTPSNKVTEKGKYVELRCDPISGHTALYWYRQSLGQGPEFLIYFQGTGAADDSGLPNDRFFAVRPEGSVSTLKIQRTERGDSAVYLCASSLDRTIYFGEGSWLTVV.

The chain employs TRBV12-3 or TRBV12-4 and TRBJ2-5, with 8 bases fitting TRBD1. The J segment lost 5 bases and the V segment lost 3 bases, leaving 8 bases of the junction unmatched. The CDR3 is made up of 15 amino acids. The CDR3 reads CASSLAGGFLETQYF. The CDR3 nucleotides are TGTGCCAGCAGTTTGGCAGGGGGCTTTTTGGAGACCCAGTACTTC.

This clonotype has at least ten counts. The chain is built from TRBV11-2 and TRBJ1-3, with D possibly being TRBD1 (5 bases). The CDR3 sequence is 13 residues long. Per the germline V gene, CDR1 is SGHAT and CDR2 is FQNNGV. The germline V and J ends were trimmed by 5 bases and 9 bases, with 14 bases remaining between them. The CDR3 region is CASSHRGRGTIYF. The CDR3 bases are TGTGCCAGCAGCCATAGGGGCCGGGGCACCATATATTTT.

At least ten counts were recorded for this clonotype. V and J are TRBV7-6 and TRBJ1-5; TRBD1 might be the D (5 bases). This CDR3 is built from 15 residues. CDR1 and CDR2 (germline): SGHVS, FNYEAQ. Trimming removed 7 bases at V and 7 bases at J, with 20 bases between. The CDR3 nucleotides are TGTGCCAGCAACACAACGATGGGGGTTCGGCAGCCCCAGCATTTT. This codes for CASNTTMGVRQPQHF.

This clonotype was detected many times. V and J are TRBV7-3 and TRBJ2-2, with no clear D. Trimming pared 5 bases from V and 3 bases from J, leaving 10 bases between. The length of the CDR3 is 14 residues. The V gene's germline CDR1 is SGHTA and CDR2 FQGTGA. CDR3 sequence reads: CASSHGRDTGELFF. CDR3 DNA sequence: TGTGCCAGCAGCCACGGACGGGACACCGGGGAGCTGTTTTTT.

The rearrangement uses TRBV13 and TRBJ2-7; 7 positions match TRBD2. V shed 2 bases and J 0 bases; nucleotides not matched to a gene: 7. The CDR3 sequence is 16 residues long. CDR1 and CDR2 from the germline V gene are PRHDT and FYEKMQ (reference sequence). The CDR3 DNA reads TGTGCCAGCAGCTTAAATCTTAGCGGGCCCTCCTACGAGCAGTACTTC. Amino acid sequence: CASSLNLSGPSYEQYF. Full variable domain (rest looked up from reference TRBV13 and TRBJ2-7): AAGVIQSPRHLIKEKRETATLKCYPIPRHDTVYWYQQGPGQDPQFLISFYEKMQSDKGSIPDRFSAQQFSDYHSELNMSSLELGDSALYFCASSLNLSGPSYEQYFGPGTRLTVT.

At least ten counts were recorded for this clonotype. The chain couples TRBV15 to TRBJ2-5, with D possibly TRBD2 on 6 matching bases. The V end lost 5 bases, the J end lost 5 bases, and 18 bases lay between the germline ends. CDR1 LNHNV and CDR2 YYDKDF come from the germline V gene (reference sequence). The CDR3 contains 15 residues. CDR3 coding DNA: TGTGCCACCAGCGGCGAGAGACTAGTCCAGGAGACCCAGTACTTC. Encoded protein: CATSGERLVQETQYF.

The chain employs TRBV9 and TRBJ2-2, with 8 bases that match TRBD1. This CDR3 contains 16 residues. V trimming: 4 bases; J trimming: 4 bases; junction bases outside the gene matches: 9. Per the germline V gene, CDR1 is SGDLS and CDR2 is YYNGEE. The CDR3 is CASSTRTGSGTGELFF. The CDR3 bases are TGTGCCAGCAGCACTCGGACAGGGTCGGGCACCGGGGAGCTGTTTTTT.

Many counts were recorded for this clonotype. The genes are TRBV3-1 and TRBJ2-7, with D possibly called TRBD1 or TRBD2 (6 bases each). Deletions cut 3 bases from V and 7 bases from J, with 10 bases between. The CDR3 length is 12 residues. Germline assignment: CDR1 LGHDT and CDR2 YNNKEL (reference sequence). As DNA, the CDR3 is TGTGCCAGCAGCCAGGGGGGCGGGGAGCAGTACTTC. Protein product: CASSQGGGEQYF.

The CDR3 sequence: CASSLVHGPYEQYF. The CDR3 bases are TGTGCCAGCAGCTTAGTTCACGGCCCCTACGAGCAGTACTTC. This rearrangement joins TRBV7-2 to TRBJ2-7; D unresolved. The germline V and J ends were trimmed by 1 base and 2 bases, with 9 bases remaining between them. Germline-derived CDR1 and CDR2 are SGHTA and FQGNSA. The CDR3 is 14 residues long. The entire variable domain, with the rest obtained from reference TRBV7-2 and TRBJ2-7, is as follows: GAGVSQSPSNKVTEKGKDVELRCDPISGHTALYWYRQSLGQGLEFLIYFQGNSAPDKSGLPSDRFSAERTGGSVSTLTIQRTQQEDSAVYLCASSLVHGPYEQYFGPGTRLTVT.

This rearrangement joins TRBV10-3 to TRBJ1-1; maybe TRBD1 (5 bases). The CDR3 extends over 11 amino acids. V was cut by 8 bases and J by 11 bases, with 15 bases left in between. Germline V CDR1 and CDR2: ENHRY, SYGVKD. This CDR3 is CAIWRGPEAFF. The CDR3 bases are TGTGCCATCTGGAGGGGACCCGAGGCTTTCTTT.

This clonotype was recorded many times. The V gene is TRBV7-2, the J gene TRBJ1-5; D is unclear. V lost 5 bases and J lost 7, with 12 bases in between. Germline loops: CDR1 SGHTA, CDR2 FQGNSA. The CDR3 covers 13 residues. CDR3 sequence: CASSRTLRQPQHF. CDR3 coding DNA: TGTGCCAGCAGCCGGACCCTGAGGCAGCCCCAGCATTTT. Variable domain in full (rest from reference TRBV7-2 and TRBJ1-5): GAGVSQSPSNKVTEKGKDVELRCDPISGHTALYWYRQSLGQGLEFLIYFQGNSAPDKSGLPSDRFSAERTGGSVSTLTIQRTQQEDSAVYLCASSRTLRQPQHFGDGTRLSIL.

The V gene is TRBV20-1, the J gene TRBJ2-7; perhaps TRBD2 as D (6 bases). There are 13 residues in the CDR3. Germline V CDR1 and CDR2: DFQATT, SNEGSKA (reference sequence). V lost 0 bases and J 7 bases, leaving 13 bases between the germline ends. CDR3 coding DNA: TGCAGTGCTAGAGATCCATCCCGGGGGGAGCAGTACTTC. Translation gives CSARDPSRGEQYF.